Below are 20 T cell receptor beta chains sequenced from a single sample in a study of blood T cells in healthy people across ages. A J-beta primer mix and a sample-barcoded 5' primer were used in a second PCR of about 7 to 12 cycles. Using its own MiXCR run on the 5' RACE reads, TCRdb lists one record per CDR3 protein. The sample includes fewer than 900,000 distinct CDR3 sequences, 45% to 50% of them seen just once. Sequencing was done on a sample of blood. Receptors were obtained from a woman aged 55-75 years in good health.

V and J are TRBV20-1 and TRBJ2-7, with D possibly matching TRBD2 (5 bases). The CDR3 loop spans 13 amino acids. The germline gives CDR1 DFQATT, CDR2 SNEGSKA (reference sequence). The V and J ends lost 6 bases and 2 bases respectively, with 14 bases between them. CDR3: CSATSDGTYEQYF. The CDR3 DNA reads TGCAGTGCCACCTCGGACGGGACCTACGAGCAGTACTTC.

The rearrangement joins TRBV29-1 to TRBJ2-3, with TRBD1 identical over 7 bases. The CDR3 spans 14 residues. Germline V gene data show CDR1 as SQVTM and CDR2 as ANQGSEA. Germline trimming cut 7 bases from V and 2 bases from J; bases unmatched to any gene: 9. CDR3 loop: CSGSARGYTDTQYF. The CDR3 nucleotides are TGCAGCGGCAGCGCCAGGGGGTACACAGATACGCAGTATTTT.

V gene TRBV5-1 combines with J gene TRBJ2-7, with D maybe TRBD1 (5 bases). The CDR3 loop spans 14 amino acids. Germline V CDR1 and CDR2: SGHRS, YFSETQ. Deletions cut 4 bases from V and 6 bases from J, with 17 bases between. CDR3 region: CASSVLQGLSEQYF. The CDR3 nucleotides read TGCGCCAGCAGCGTGTTGCAGGGTCTAAGCGAGCAGTACTTC.

The chain has TRBV11-3 and TRBJ2-7; D is unresolved. The J call is uncertain, as TRBJ2-5 better fits the DNA end. The CDR3 runs to 13 residues. CDR1 is SGHNT and CDR2 is YENEEA in the germline V gene. The CDR3 spells CASSYRAWETQYF. In DNA, the CDR3 is TGTGCCAGCAGCTACCGTGCTTGGGAGACCCAGTACTTC.

Comment on this clonotype: Mismatch with germline at one junction end may stem from a read error. The chain combines TRBV7-2 with TRBJ2-1; the match to TRBD2 covers 7 bases. This CDR3 region has 17 residues. Germline values: CDR1 SGHTA, CDR2 FQGNSA. For the CDR3, the DNA is TGTGCCAGCAGCTTAGGGCCCTTAGCGGGCGGATACAGTGAGCAGTTCTTC. Amino acid sequence: CASSLGPLAGGYSEQFF.

The rearrangement uses TRBV27 and TRBJ1-2; D might be TRBD1 (6 bases). The V gene's germline CDR1 is MNHEY and CDR2 SMNVEV (reference sequence). V was cut by 2 bases and J by 4 bases, with 14 bases left in between. The CDR3 is made up of 15 amino acids. CDR3 nucleotides: TGTGCCAGCAGTTTAAGCCCAACAGGGAGCTATGGCTACACCTTC. Translating gives CASSLSPTGSYGYTF.

This clonotype was detected only a few times. The J gene is TRBJ2-5, the V gene TRBV6-6, with 8 bases lining up with TRBD2. Losses at the gene ends were 2 bases for V and 2 bases for J; bases not matched to a gene: 7. This CDR3 has 16 residues. CDR1 is MNHNY and CDR2 is SVGAGI in the germline V gene (reference sequence). Here the CDR3 reads CASSYVRASGQETQYF. The CDR3 DNA reads TGTGCCAGCAGTTACGTGCGGGCTAGCGGGCAAGAGACCCAGTACTTC.

V and J are TRBV20-1 and TRBJ1-2; 8 bases map to TRBD1. In germline, CDR1 is DFQATT, CDR2 SNEGSKA (reference sequence). The V and J ends lost 6 bases and 2 bases, in that order; junction bases with no gene match: 8. The CDR3 consists of 14 residues. DNA of the CDR3: TGCAGTGCCTCCCGACAGGGGTTAAACTATGGCTACACCTTC. Protein: CSASRQGLNYGYTF.

This chain connects TRBV3-1 to TRBJ2-4; D is unresolved. The V gene's germline CDR1 is LGHDT and CDR2 YNNKEL (reference sequence). V was cut by 3 bases and J by 5 bases, with 8 bases left in between. This CDR3 has 13 residues. The CDR3, as DNA: TGTGCCAGCAGCCACTTCTGGGAAAACATTCAGTACTTC. Translating gives CASSHFWENIQYF.

In DNA, the CDR3 is TGTGCCGGCGGACAGCGGGAGCGTGCAGATACGCAGTATTTT. This translates into CAGGQRERADTQYF. The gene calls are TRBV28 and TRBJ2-3, with 8 bases that match TRBD2. The CDR3 contains 14 residues. The ends lost 11 bases at V and 4 bases at J; junction bases unmatched: 11. Germline CDR1 reads MDHEN; CDR2 reads SYDVKM.

J is TRBJ2-4 and V is TRBV6-5; TRBD1 matches 11 bases. Matching the DNA end better, TRBJ2-5 makes the J call doubtful. CDR3 size: 15 residues. CDR1 MNHEY and CDR2 SVGAGI come from the germline V gene. The CDR3 region has the DNA TGTGCCAGCAGCCGAGGGACAGGGGGACAAGAGACCCAGTACTTC. It codes for CASSRGTGGQETQYF.

V and J are TRBV20-1 and TRBJ1-1; D call uncertain. The CDR3 runs to 14 residues. V was clipped by 3 bases and J by 1 base, with 12 bases between them. Per the germline V gene, CDR1 is DFQATT and CDR2 is SNEGSKA (reference sequence). DNA of the CDR3: TGCAGTGCTAGGCGTGTCACCTGGAACACTGAAGCTTTCTTT. It yields the protein CSARRVTWNTEAFF.

The rearrangement uses TRBV5-1 and TRBJ2-5; D remains ambiguous. The CDR3 covers 16 residues. CDR1 is SGHRS and CDR2 is YFSETQ in the germline V gene. V lost 1 base to trimming and J lost 4 bases, with 17 bases between them. This CDR3 is CASSLSVRSQAETQYF. The CDR3 coding sequence is TGCGCCAGCAGCTTGTCCGTCAGATCCCAGGCAGAGACCCAGTACTTC. The variable domain in full, with the rest retrieved from reference TRBV5-1 and TRBJ2-5, is KAGVTQTPRYLIKTRGQQVTLSCSPISGHRSVSWYQQTPGQGLQFLFEYFSETQRNKGNFPGRFSGRQFSNSRSEMNVSTLELGDSALYLCASSLSVRSQAETQYFGPGTRLLVL.

With respect to this clonotype: A much larger clone lies one base from this, so it may be a read error. This chain uses TRBV20-1 with TRBJ2-1; TRBD2 is a possible D gene (5 bases). This CDR3 has 12 residues. CDR1 and CDR2 from the germline V gene are DFQATT and SNEGSKA (reference sequence). V was shortened by 5 bases and J by 10 bases, with 15 bases between the two germline ends. The CDR3 sequence is CSASAVVREQFF. Here the CDR3 DNA reads TGCAGTGCTTCAGCGGTAGTACGAGAGCAGTTCTTC.

This clonotype occurred a few times. The CDR3 sequence is CASSAGGASLYEQYF. The DNA of the CDR3 is TGTGCCAGCAGCGCAGGGGGGGCCTCCTTGTACGAGCAGTACTTC. The genes are TRBV6-5 and TRBJ2-5, with D tentatively TRBD1 or TRBD2 (7 bases each). TRBJ2-7 explains the end of the DNA better; the J call may be wrong. The CDR3 is 15 amino acids. Germline loops: CDR1 MNHEY, CDR2 SVGAGI.

The gene calls are TRBV2 and TRBJ2-7; a weak D match, TRBD2 (5 bases). V was cut by 6 bases and J by 7 bases, with 13 bases left in between. Germline assignment: CDR1 SNHLY and CDR2 FYNNEI. The CDR3 loop spans 12 amino acids. CDR3 protein: CASREDFNEQYF. The CDR3, as DNA: TGTGCCAGCAGGGAGGACTTCAATGAGCAGTACTTC.

J is TRBJ2-7 and V is TRBV20-1; perhaps TRBD1 as D (6 bases). Between the trimmed V and J ends, which lost 0 bases and 5 bases, there was a span of 8 bases. This CDR3 is built from 12 residues. Per germline, CDR1 DFQATT and CDR2 SNEGSKA (reference sequence). The CDR3, as DNA: TGCAGTGCTAGAGATTACAGGGACGAGCAGTACTTC. Its translation: CSARDYRDEQYF.

This clonotype has at least ten counts. This chain connects TRBV4-3 to TRBJ2-7; D is ambiguous. Germline V CDR1 and CDR2: LGHNA, YSLEER. V gave up 0 bases and J gave up 0 bases, with 9 bases separating them. The CDR3 has 15 residues. CDR3 loop: CASSQDPQTSYEQYF. The CDR3 DNA sequence: TGCGCCAGCAGCCAAGATCCCCAGACCTCCTACGAGCAGTACTTC.

This clonotype was counted many times. The chain links TRBV6-5 to TRBJ2-7; TRBD2 matches at 11 bases. Germline V CDR1 and CDR2: MNHEY, SVGAGI. The length of the CDR3 is 15 residues. V gave up 2 bases and J gave up 0 bases; unmatched junction bases: 0. DNA for the CDR3: TGTGCCAGCAGTTACACTAGCGGGAGCTCCTACGAGCAGTACTTC. Residues: CASSYTSGSSYEQYF.

The chain recombines TRBV3-1 with TRBJ2-3, with D perhaps given as TRBD1 or TRBD2 (5 bases each). The CDR3 spans 13 residues. Between the trimmed V and J ends, which lost 2 bases and 7 bases, there was a span of 10 bases. From germline, CDR1 is LGHDT and CDR2 YNNKEL (reference sequence). The CDR3 is CASSQPRENTQYF. The CDR3 coding sequence is TGTGCCAGCAGCCAACCCAGGGAGAATACGCAGTATTTT.